The clone carrying this T cell receptor (beta chain) was recorded many times. This sample was included in a study of Graves' ophthalmopathy and Graves' hyperthyroidism. Study summary: Cases classed as stable hyperthyroidism had no ophthalmopathy within 18 months of follow-up.

RNA transcripts were the template, and TCR beta CDR3 regions were amplified from them. RT-PCR was first run with HTBI primers, then multiplex PCR in a second round. Using its own MiXCR run on the multiplex PCR reads, TCRdb lists one record per CDR3 protein. The sample lists 560,000 or so distinct CDR3 sequences; about 40% were seen once. Sequenced: peripheral blood or thyroid tissue (not recorded which). This sequence was found in an adult man with Graves' hyperthyroidism.

The CDR3 DNA reads as TGTGCCATCAGTGGGGACAGGTCATCTTACGAGCAGTACTTC. It yields the protein CAISGDRSSYEQYF. The rearrangement joins TRBV10-3 to TRBJ2-7, with 8 bases matching TRBD1. The CDR3 runs to 14 residues. The germline CDR1 and CDR2 sequences are ENHRY and SYGVKD. V gave up 4 bases and J gave up 4 bases; unmatched junction bases: 6.